This TCR beta chain was documented in a study of human T cells and chemical hapten exposure. Study overall: Sensitization used 2% DPC on approximately 2 cm by approximately 2 cm upper inner arm skin. Diphenylcyclopropenone was applied weekly to patients' scalps across the roughly 25-week study.

Regarding time point: patch test 1, 2 weeks after DPC sensitization. Treatment given: therapeutic diphenylcyclopropenone sensitization with weekly scalp DPC. CDR3 size: 14 residues. Trimming removed 0 bases at V and 6 bases at J, with 11 bases between. Germline CDR1 is LGHNA and CDR2 is YNFKEQ. This clonotype was recorded at least ten times. TCRdb called the RACE reads again in MiXCR, with one record for every CDR3 protein. The table has some 400,000 distinct CDR3 sequences, around 4.8% seen once. The chain links TRBV4-2 to TRBJ1-1; D not certain. The receptor comes from a woman aged 50 to 65 with alopecia areata. Some clones in this sample may be carry-over from other donors' samples. The sequencing here drew on whole blood, taken in connection with sensitization to the hapten diphenylcyclopropenone (DPC). The CDR3 here is CASSQEKETPEAFF. The CDR3 DNA reads as TGTGCCAGCAGCCAAGAGAAGGAAACCCCTGAAGCTTTCTTT.